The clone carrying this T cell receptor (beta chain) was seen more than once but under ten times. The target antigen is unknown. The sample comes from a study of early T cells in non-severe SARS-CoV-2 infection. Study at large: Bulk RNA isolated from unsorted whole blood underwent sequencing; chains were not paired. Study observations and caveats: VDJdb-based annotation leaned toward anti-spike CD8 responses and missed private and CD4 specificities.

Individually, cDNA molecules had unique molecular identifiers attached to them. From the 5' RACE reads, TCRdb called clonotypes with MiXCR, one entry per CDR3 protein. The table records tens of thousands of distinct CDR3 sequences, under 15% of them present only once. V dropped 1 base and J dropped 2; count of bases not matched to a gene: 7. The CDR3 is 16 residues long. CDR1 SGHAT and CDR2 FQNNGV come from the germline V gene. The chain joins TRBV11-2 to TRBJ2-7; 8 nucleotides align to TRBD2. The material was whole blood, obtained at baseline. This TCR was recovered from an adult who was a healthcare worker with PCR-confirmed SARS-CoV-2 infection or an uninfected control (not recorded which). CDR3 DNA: TGTGCCAGCAGCTTAGCCGCCGGACTAGCAACCTACGAGCAGTACTTC. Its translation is CASSLAAGLATYEQYF.